Reported below is one T cell receptor (beta chain). The antigen remains unidentified. The CDR3 covers 13 residues. Trimming shortened V by 1 base and J by 4 bases, and 8 bases separated the two germline ends. Germline V gene data show CDR1 as LNHNV and CDR2 as YYDKDF (reference sequence). The data are from a study of T cell responses to AZD1222 COVID-19 vaccine. Study-level findings and limits: In the spike-specific TCR repertoire, nearly half reportedly target unmutated variant regions. Repertoires were obtained solely post-peak T cell response.

Some clones are missing from TCRdb's copy, which holds only in-frame ones; the method was immunoSEQ multiplex PCR. The data hold roughly 140,000 clones, with around 88% observed a single time. Source: peripheral blood, taken on day 0 of AZD1222 vaccination. The receptor was isolated from an adult in good health. This rearrangement joins TRBV15 to TRBJ2-7; D is unresolved. The CDR3, as DNA: TGTGCCACCAGCAGAGGCCAGGAGTACGAGCAGTACTTC. Translation gives CATSRGQEYEQYF.